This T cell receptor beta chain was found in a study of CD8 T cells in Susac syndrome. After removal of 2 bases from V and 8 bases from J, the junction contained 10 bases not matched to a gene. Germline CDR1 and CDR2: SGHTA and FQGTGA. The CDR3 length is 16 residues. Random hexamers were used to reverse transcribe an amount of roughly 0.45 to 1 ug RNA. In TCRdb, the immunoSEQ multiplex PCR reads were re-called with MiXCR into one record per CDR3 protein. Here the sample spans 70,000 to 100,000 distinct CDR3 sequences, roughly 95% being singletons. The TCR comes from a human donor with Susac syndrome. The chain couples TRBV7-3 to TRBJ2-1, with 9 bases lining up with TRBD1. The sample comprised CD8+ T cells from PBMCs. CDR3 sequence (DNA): TGTGCCAGCAGCTTAGCCGACAGGGGGGTTTCAGATGAGCAGTTCTTC. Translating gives CASSLADRGVSDEQFF.